These 25 T cell receptor beta chains were sequenced from one sample in a study of blood T cell repertoires in COVID-19. Using immunoSEQ multiplex PCR, the repertoire was profiled, and TCRdb retains in-frame clones only, with some absent. Of about 170,000 clones listed, 74% are singletons. Material: peripheral blood. The source of these receptors is a woman of 80 years or more with acute or convalescent COVID-19.

V is TRBV27 and J is TRBJ1-6, with D unclear. From germline, CDR1 is MNHEY and CDR2 SMNVEV (reference sequence). Trimming removed 5 bases at V and 8 bases at J, with 13 bases between. This CDR3 is 14 amino acids long. CDR3 DNA: TGTGCCAGCAGTGCCGGTAAAGAGCATTCACCCCTCCACTTT. The encoded protein is CASSAGKEHSPLHF.

The chain recombines TRBV28 with TRBJ2-5; 7 bases are a match to TRBD1. The trim removed 8 bases at V and 2 bases at J, leaving 8 bases unmatched. Germline CDR1 MDHEN, CDR2 SYDVKM. The CDR3 length is 14 residues. CDR3 in DNA: TGTGCCAGCGGGACCCCCAGGGGGCAAGAGACCCAGTACTTC. Translating gives CASGTPRGQETQYF.

This rearrangement joins TRBV19 to TRBJ1-5; D remains ambiguous. The germline gives CDR1 LNHDA, CDR2 SQIVND (reference sequence). The CDR3 covers 13 residues. Trimming stripped 3 bases from V and 6 bases from J, with 9 bases between. The CDR3 is CASSIHSGQPQHF. In nucleotides, the CDR3 is TGTGCCAGTAGTATTCACAGCGGTCAGCCCCAGCATTTT. Using reference TRBV19 and TRBJ1-5 for the parts outside the CDR3, the full variable domain is DGGITQSPKYLFRKEGQNVTLSCEQNLNHDAMYWYRQDPGQGLRLIYYSQIVNDFQKGDIAEGYSVSREKKESFPLTVTSAQKNPTAFYLCASSIHSGQPQHFGDGTRLSIL.

The chain has TRBV19 and TRBJ2-7, with a tentative D call TRBD1 (5 bases). There are 15 residues in the CDR3. Germline V gene lookup returns CDR1 LNHDA and CDR2 SQIVND (reference sequence). V lost 1 base to trimming and J lost 4 bases, with 14 bases between them. The CDR3 loop reads CASSIATDRKYEQYF. CDR3 coding DNA: TGTGCCAGTAGTATAGCGACAGACCGAAAATACGAGCAGTACTTC.

This clone appeared a single time. CDR3 nucleotide sequence: TGTGCCAGCAGCTTCCCGGGAGGACTTGGGTGGGGAGAGACCCAGTACTTC. This encodes CASSFPGGLGWGETQYF. This chain connects TRBV7-2 to TRBJ2-5, with 7 bases that match TRBD2. V shed 3 bases and J 4 bases; nucleotides not matched to a gene: 14. Germline lookup yields CDR1 SGHTA and CDR2 FQGNSA. CDR3 length: 17 amino acids.

The rearrangement uses TRBV24-1 and TRBJ2-7; D perhaps matches TRBD2 (5 bases). The CDR3 sequence is 18 residues long. Germline CDR1 KGHDR, CDR2 SFDVKD. V lost 1 base, J lost 4 bases, and 22 bases lay in between. CDR3 DNA: TGTGCCACCAGTGATTTCAGGATTGTGGACGGGGAAATTTACGAGCAGTACTTC. This translates into CATSDFRIVDGEIYEQYF.

In this sample, this clone turned up many times. V gene TRBV18 combines with J gene TRBJ2-2; 8 bases are shared with TRBD1. After removal of 0 bases from V and 1 base from J, the junction contained 1 base not matched to a gene. This CDR3 comprises 16 residues. Germline V gene sequence: CDR1 KGHSH, CDR2 LQKENI. Here the CDR3 DNA reads TGTGCCAGCTCACCACCCACAGGGGGGAACACCGGGGAGCTGTTTTTT. This translates into CASSPPTGGNTGELFF.

This clone was counted a few times. The V gene is TRBV30, the J gene TRBJ2-1, with D hard to call. Looked up from germline, CDR1 is GTSNPN and CDR2 is SVGIG (reference sequence). This CDR3 has 11 residues. Trimming removed 0 bases from V and 7 bases from J, with 4 bases in between. The CDR3 sequence: CAWSVLNEQFF. The CDR3 region has the DNA TGTGCCTGGAGTGTACTTAATGAGCAGTTCTTC.

V and J are TRBV4-2 and TRBJ2-1, with 9 bases aligning to TRBD2. The CDR3 sequence is 14 residues long. CDR1 is LGHNA, CDR2 YNFKEQ, per germline. V was pared by 4 bases and J by 5 bases, with 3 bases of the junction left unmatched. The CDR3: CASSRGGGDNEQFF. The CDR3 DNA follows: TGTGCCAGCAGCCGCGGGGGGGGAGACAATGAGCAGTTCTTC.

This rearrangement joins TRBV4-1 to TRBJ2-7, with D perhaps TRBD2 (7 bases). Germline V lookup: CDR1 MGHRA, CDR2 YSYEKL. The CDR3 runs to 17 residues. V was shortened by 3 bases and J by 2 bases, with 20 bases between the two germline ends. Here the CDR3 reads CASSQSVTRGRAYEQYF. The CDR3 DNA is TGCGCCAGCAGCCAGAGCGTCACGAGGGGGAGGGCCTACGAGCAGTACTTC.

The chain carries TRBV23-1 and TRBJ2-7, with 11 bases aligning to TRBD1. TRBV23-1 is assigned to the ORF class and has an uncertain function. CDR3 length: 13 residues. Trimming at V came to 7 bases and at J to 4 bases, leaving 3 bases not matched to a gene. CDR3 sequence reads: CASIGQGAYEQYF. Written as DNA, the CDR3 is TGCGCCAGCATAGGACAGGGGGCTTACGAGCAGTACTTC.

CDR3 in amino acids: CAWSVAGIGELFF. The CDR3, as DNA: TGTGCCTGGAGTGTAGCAGGGATCGGGGAGCTGTTTTTT. The chain uses TRBV30 and TRBJ2-2, with D possibly matching TRBD1 (5 bases). Germline lookup yields CDR1 GTSNPN and CDR2 SVGIG (reference sequence). The CDR3 is 13 residues long. V gave up 0 bases and J gave up 7 bases, with 9 bases separating them.

In this sample, this clone turned up once. The chain links TRBV29-1 to TRBJ2-4, with 12 bases aligning to TRBD1. From germline, CDR1 is SQVTM and CDR2 ANQGSEA. J lost 7 bases, V lost 2 bases, and 9 bases had no gene match. This CDR3 has 16 amino acids. The CDR3 nucleotides read TGCAGCGTTGAACCTTGGGACAGGGGGCTTAATAACATTCAGTACTTC. Translating it yields CSVEPWDRGLNNIQYF.

Concerning this clone: This same CDR3 is encoded by further DNA sequences in the sample. The rearrangement links TRBV6-1 to TRBJ1-2; D perhaps matches TRBD1 (6 bases). Germline V gene sequence: CDR1 MNHNS, CDR2 SASEGT. V was shortened by 0 bases and J by 6 bases, with 14 bases between the two germline ends. The CDR3 has 15 amino acids. The CDR3 is CASSEAQGAGDGYTF. The CDR3 DNA reads as TGTGCCAGCAGTGAAGCGCAAGGGGCAGGGGATGGCTACACCTTC.

The chain has TRBV6-5 and TRBJ1-2; 9 positions match TRBD1. CDR1 and CDR2 from the germline V gene are MNHEY and SVGAGI. This CDR3 contains 14 residues. In DNA form, the CDR3 reads TGTGCTAGAATTAAGCCGGACAGGGGCCATGGCTACACCTTC. Translation gives CARIKPDRGHGYTF.

The rearrangement uses TRBV6-5 and TRBJ2-7; 9 bases fit TRBD1. From germline, CDR1 is MNHEY and CDR2 SVGAGI. The CDR3 totals 15 residues. V shed 5 bases and J 2 bases; nucleotides not matched to a gene: 7. The CDR3 DNA follows: TGTGCCAGCAGTCGCTGGACAGGGGAGGCCTACGAGCAGTACTTC. It translates to CASSRWTGEAYEQYF.

Regarding this clone: Other DNA sequences within the sample encode an identical CDR3. J is TRBJ2-7 and V is TRBV28; 8 nucleotides align to TRBD2. The trim removed 8 bases at V and 0 bases at J, leaving 3 bases unmatched. This CDR3 is built from 13 residues. The germline gives CDR1 MDHEN, CDR2 SYDVKM. CDR3 in DNA: TGTGCCAGCTTAACTAGCGGCTCCTACGAGCAGTACTTC. Amino acid sequence: CASLTSGSYEQYF.

The rearrangement links TRBV19 to TRBJ2-2; no reliable D call. CDR1 and CDR2 from the germline V gene are LNHDA and SQIVND (reference sequence). The CDR3 loop spans 11 amino acids. Between the trimmed V and J ends, which lost 8 bases and 8 bases, there was a span of 9 bases. The CDR3 nucleotides read TGTGCCAGTGGCCCCGATGGGGAGCTGTTTTTT. As protein: CASGPDGELFF.

There are a few counts of this clone. The chain links TRBV4-2 to TRBJ1-1; 11 bases are a match to TRBD1. CDR3 length equals 17 residues. V trimming: 4 bases; J trimming: 3 bases; junction bases outside the gene matches: 10. Germline V CDR1 and CDR2: LGHNA, YNFKEQ. CDR3 sequence (DNA): TGTGCCAGCAGCCCTGTCTCCCCGGGACAGGGGGACACTGAAGCTTTCTTT. Translated, it gives CASSPVSPGQGDTEAFF.

The chain combines TRBV27 with TRBJ2-7; D not resolved. Looked up from germline, CDR1 is MNHEY and CDR2 is SMNVEV (reference sequence). The germline V and J ends were trimmed by 3 bases and 0 bases, with 9 bases remaining between them. The CDR3 is made up of 14 amino acids. The CDR3 nucleotides are TGTGCCAGCAGTTTTGGGCAGAGCTCCTACGAGCAGTACTTC. Translated, it gives CASSFGQSSYEQYF.

The chain is built from TRBV2 and TRBJ1-3; no firm D call. V was shortened by 2 bases and J by 0 bases, with 8 bases between the two germline ends. This CDR3 has 15 amino acids. Per germline, CDR1 SNHLY and CDR2 FYNNEI. CDR3 sequence: CASSEFPSSGNTIYF. The CDR3 DNA sequence: TGTGCCAGCAGTGAATTTCCGAGCTCTGGAAACACCATATATTTT.

This clone was seen at least ten times. The gene calls are TRBV10-2 and TRBJ2-6; tentatively, D is TRBD1 (6 bases). Trimming removed 7 bases from V and 0 bases from J, with 10 bases in between. The CDR3 totals 15 residues. Germline V CDR1 and CDR2: WSHSY, SAAADI. The CDR3 DNA sequence: TGCGCCAGCACCACAGGGTACTCTGGGGCCAACGTCCTGACTTTC. Amino acids: CASTTGYSGANVLTF.

The chain combines TRBV18 with TRBJ1-5; 7 bases fit TRBD1. Losses at the gene ends were 5 bases for V and 0 bases for J; bases not matched to a gene: 7. The CDR3 sequence is 16 residues long. Germline CDR1 and CDR2: KGHSH and LQKENI. DNA for the CDR3: TGTGCCAGCTCATCTACCGGGACAGATAGCAATCAGCCCCAGCATTTT. Encoded protein: CASSSTGTDSNQPQHF.

The rearrangement joins TRBV6-6 to TRBJ2-5, with D perhaps matching TRBD2 (5 bases). Germline V gives CDR1 MNHNY, CDR2 SVGAGI (reference sequence). V was cut by 5 bases and J by 5 bases, with 12 bases left in between. The CDR3 has 13 residues. The CDR3 DNA sequence: TGTGCCAGCAGTCGGACTTCCGGCGAGACCCAGTACTTC. Its translation: CASSRTSGETQYF.

The chain couples TRBV5-1 to TRBJ1-2; D is possibly TRBD1 (6 bases). The CDR3 consists of 16 residues. Germline values: CDR1 SGHRS, CDR2 YFSETQ. Trimming took off 4 bases at V and 0 bases at J, with 16 bases between the two ends. CDR3 sequence (DNA): TGCGCCAGCAGCCCTACCGGGACAACAGCTAACTATGGCTACACCTTC. Translated: CASSPTGTTANYGYTF.